One and the same sample provided the 29 T cell receptor beta chains below, sequenced in a study of blood T cell repertoires in COVID-19. TCRdb's table, derived via immunoSEQ multiplex PCR, lists solely in-frame clones and lacks some. The sample has some 360,000 clones, roughly 89% seen once. Sequencing input: peripheral blood. The receptors derive from an older woman with COVID-19, enrolled during active disease.

This rearrangement joins TRBV7-3 to TRBJ2-6; D is ambiguous. The germline V gene encodes CDR1 SGHTA and CDR2 FQGTGA. The CDR3 has 14 residues. Trimming took 5 bases from V and 2 from J, leaving 7 bases between them. For the CDR3, the DNA is TGTGCCAGCAGCCAGGCCCCTGGGGCCAACGTCCTGACTTTC. It encodes CASSQAPGANVLTF.

Of note for this clone: This sample also contains other DNA sequences that code for the same CDR3. V is TRBV6-5 and J is TRBJ1-5; TRBD1 is a possible D gene (5 bases). Germline CDR1 is MNHEY and CDR2 is SVGAGI. The CDR3 runs 14 residues. V gave up 6 bases and J gave up 1 base, with 10 bases separating them. The CDR3 loop is CASSRGGSNQPQHF. In DNA, the CDR3 is TGTGCCAGCAGCCGTGGGGGGAGCAATCAGCCCCAGCATTTT.

The rearrangement links TRBV19 to TRBJ1-6; D might be TRBD1 (5 bases). This CDR3 comprises 14 residues. Per the germline V gene, CDR1 is LNHDA and CDR2 is SQIVND (reference sequence). Trimming pared 6 bases from V and 5 bases from J, leaving 11 bases between. CDR3 nucleotides: TGTGCCAGTAGGGGAGGGGCTAATAATTCACCCCTCCACTTT. Amino acids: CASRGGANNSPLHF.

At least ten counts were recorded for this clone. The chain combines TRBV7-8 with TRBJ2-7; tentative D call: TRBD1 (5 bases). V lost 5 bases and J lost 4, with 15 bases in between. The CDR3 spans 14 residues. Germline values: CDR1 SGHVS, CDR2 FQNEAQ. This CDR3 reads CASSATPTGYEQYF. CDR3 nucleotide sequence: TGTGCCAGCAGCGCCACCCCTACAGGATACGAGCAGTACTTC.

The gene calls are TRBV19 and TRBJ2-5; 10 bases fit TRBD1. Losses at the gene ends were 6 bases for V and 3 bases for J; bases not matched to a gene: 1. This CDR3 has 13 residues. Germline values: CDR1 LNHDA, CDR2 SQIVND (reference sequence). CDR3 in amino acids: CASRGTGEETQYF. For the CDR3, the DNA is TGTGCCAGTAGAGGGACAGGGGAAGAGACCCAGTACTTC.

This sequence joins TRBV5-1 and TRBJ1-1; 10 nucleotides line up with TRBD1. V was pared by 7 bases and J by 0 bases, with 6 bases of the junction left unmatched. This CDR3 is 15 amino acids long. Germline CDR1 reads SGHRS; CDR2 reads YFSETQ. The CDR3 DNA sequence: TGCGCCAGCGGAAGGACAGGGGGTCTGAACACTGAAGCTTTCTTT. Translation: CASGRTGGLNTEAFF.

This chain uses TRBV30 with TRBJ1-3; tentative D call: TRBD1 (5 bases). Trimming removed 5 bases at V and 4 bases at J, with 18 bases between. The CDR3 is 15 residues long. Germline CDR1 and CDR2: GTSNPN and SVGIG (reference sequence). CDR3 nucleotide sequence: TGTGCCTGGCGGGGAGGGGTCGTGGGAGGAAACACCATATATTTT. This codes for CAWRGGVVGGNTIYF.

The J gene is TRBJ1-1, the V gene TRBV6-5; D remains ambiguous. Trimming removed 5 bases at V and 11 bases at J, with 21 bases between. In germline, CDR1 is MNHEY, CDR2 SVGAGI. This CDR3 has 14 residues. In DNA, the CDR3 is TGTGCCAGCAGTCGGGAGCAGCGGGAATCGTTGGCTTTCTTT. Translating gives CASSREQRESLAFF.

The chain has TRBV6-1 and TRBJ2-7; possibly TRBD2 for D (6 bases). CDR3 length equals 14 residues. V was shortened by 3 bases and J by 2 bases, with 11 bases between the two germline ends. Germline assignment: CDR1 MNHNS and CDR2 SASEGT. CDR3 coding DNA: TGTGCCAGCAGTGAGGCCGGGGGAACCTACGAGCAGTACTTC. It yields the protein CASSEAGGTYEQYF.

V gene TRBV5-3 combines with J gene TRBJ2-3; tentative D call: TRBD2 (6 bases). TRBV5-3 is identified as an open reading frame with a role that is uncertain. The CDR3 contains 17 residues. V was pared by 10 bases and J by 2 bases, with 26 bases between. CDR3 nucleotides: TGTGCCGGGGACGGTCATCCTACTAGCCTCTTCACAGATACGCAGTATTTT. This translates into CAGDGHPTSLFTDTQYF.

V usage is TRBV30 and J usage is TRBJ2-5; D unclear. This CDR3 comprises 12 residues. The germline V gene encodes CDR1 GTSNPN and CDR2 SVGIG (reference sequence). Trimming shortened V by 0 bases and J by 5 bases, and 7 bases separated the two germline ends. The CDR3 sequence: CAWSVSWETQYF. The DNA of the CDR3 is TGTGCCTGGAGTGTGAGTTGGGAGACCCAGTACTTC.

V usage is TRBV5-1 and J usage is TRBJ1-1; 7 nucleotides match TRBD1. Per germline, CDR1 SGHRS and CDR2 YFSETQ. After removal of 4 bases from V and 3 bases from J, the junction contained 6 bases not matched to a gene. This CDR3 contains 14 residues. CDR3: CASSRGQSYTEAFF. In DNA, the CDR3 is TGCGCCAGCAGCCGGGGACAGAGCTACACTGAAGCTTTCTTT.

This clone was observed a single time. This chain links TRBV28 with TRBJ1-4; D gene ambiguous. V was trimmed by 5 bases and J by 8 bases, leaving 15 bases between them. CDR3 length equals 14 residues. Germline V CDR1 and CDR2: MDHEN, SYDVKM. The CDR3 DNA reads as TGTGCCAGCAGTGAGGGAGGGTCAGGCGAAAAACTGTTTTTT. Its translation is CASSEGGSGEKLFF.

The chain uses TRBV10-3 and TRBJ2-5, with 11 positions matching TRBD1. CDR1 and CDR2 (germline): ENHRY, SYGVKD. V shed 2 bases, J shed 4 bases, and the junction held 3 bases outside the gene matches. The CDR3 is 15 amino acids. The CDR3 spells CAISERGQGGETQYF. CDR3 sequence (DNA): TGTGCCATCAGTGAGAGGGGACAGGGGGGAGAGACCCAGTACTTC.

The V call is TRBV6-5, the J call TRBJ1-2, with D hard to call. Germline V gives CDR1 MNHEY, CDR2 SVGAGI. The CDR3 is 13 residues long. Trimming pared 8 bases from V and 0 bases from J, leaving 10 bases between. The chain's CDR3 is CASAAGTNYGYTF. The CDR3 coding sequence is TGTGCCAGCGCGGCCGGGACTAACTATGGCTACACCTTC.

This clone occurred once. V gene TRBV6-6 combines with J gene TRBJ1-2; D is possibly TRBD1 (6 bases). V lost 5 bases, J lost 5 bases, and 15 bases lay in between. The CDR3 spans 14 residues. Germline V gene data show CDR1 as MNHNY and CDR2 as SVGAGI (reference sequence). In DNA form, the CDR3 reads TGTGCCAGCAGTCCTAACACAGGGACATATGGCTACACCTTC. It specifies CASSPNTGTYGYTF.

The chain couples TRBV2 to TRBJ2-3; 7 nucleotides line up with TRBD1. V trimming: 3 bases; J trimming: 2 bases; junction bases outside the gene matches: 2. CDR1 is SNHLY and CDR2 is FYNNEI in the germline V gene. CDR3 length: 14 residues. Written as DNA, the CDR3 is TGTGCCAGCAGTGAGGACAGGCTCACAGATACGCAGTATTTT. Its translation: CASSEDRLTDTQYF.

The rearrangement links TRBV5-1 to TRBJ1-3; TRBD1 might be the D (5 bases). Germline V CDR1 and CDR2: SGHRS, YFSETQ. CDR3 length equals 14 residues. V lost 0 bases and J 2 bases, leaving 6 bases between the germline ends. In nucleotides, the CDR3 is TGCGCCAGCAGCTTGGTAGGGGCTGGAAACACCATATATTTT. Protein product: CASSLVGAGNTIYF.

The rearrangement links TRBV4-1 to TRBJ1-1; possibly TRBD1 for D (5 bases). CDR1 MGHRA and CDR2 YSYEKL come from the germline V gene. V shed 3 bases and J shed 6 bases, with 20 bases lying between them. The CDR3 extends over 16 amino acids. This chain's CDR3 is CASSHQTPSGAAEAFF. The DNA of the CDR3 is TGCGCCAGCAGCCATCAAACCCCTAGCGGGGCGGCTGAAGCTTTCTTT.

This chain connects TRBV5-4 to TRBJ1-1, with 8 bases aligning to TRBD1. Losses at the gene ends were 2 bases for V and 0 bases for J; bases not matched to a gene: 9. The germline V gene encodes CDR1 SGHNT and CDR2 YYREEE (reference sequence). This CDR3 has 17 residues. The CDR3: CASSFRGRSLMNTEAFF. The DNA of the CDR3 is TGTGCCAGCAGCTTCAGGGGGCGGTCTCTCATGAACACTGAAGCTTTCTTT.

This sequence joins TRBV18 and TRBJ2-1, with TRBD1 identical over 8 bases. There are 14 residues in the CDR3. V trimming: 3 bases; J trimming: 6 bases; junction bases outside the gene matches: 4. Per the germline V gene, CDR1 is KGHSH and CDR2 is LQKENI. CDR3 in amino acids: CASSPDRGINEQFF. In DNA form, the CDR3 reads TGTGCCAGCTCACCCGACAGGGGAATCAATGAGCAGTTCTTC.

V usage is TRBV7-6 and J usage is TRBJ2-7; tentative D call: TRBD1 (5 bases). Germline CDR1 is SGHVS and CDR2 is FNYEAQ. The CDR3 loop spans 14 amino acids. V was shortened by 6 bases and J by 1 base, with 13 bases between the two germline ends. CDR3 sequence: CASSRDQGSYEQYF. CDR3 nucleotides: TGTGCCAGCAGTCGCGACCAGGGTTCCTACGAGCAGTACTTC.

V and J are TRBV5-6 and TRBJ1-6, with 10 bases matching TRBD1. The V gene's germline CDR1 is SGHDT and CDR2 YYEEEE. CDR3 length: 17 residues. V shed 3 bases and J 7 bases; nucleotides not matched to a gene: 10. The CDR3 nucleotides are TGTGCCAGCAGCTCCTTGGACAGGGGGTTTCAGAATTCACCCCTCCACTTT. Its protein is CASSSLDRGFQNSPLHF.

The chain has TRBV7-9 and TRBJ1-6; D remains unclear. The V end was cut by 6 bases, the J end by 10 bases, with 13 bases between. Germline lookup yields CDR1 SEHNR and CDR2 FQNEAQ (reference sequence). CDR3 length equals 13 residues. The CDR3 DNA sequence: TGTGCCAGCAGTCAAAGCCTGGGCTCACCCCTCCACTTT. It is translated as CASSQSLGSPLHF.

The J gene is TRBJ1-6, the V gene TRBV21-1; whether TRBD1, the table's D call, matches the DNA was not checked. TRBV21-1 is a documented pseudogene. The CDR3 has 13 residues. CDR3 sequence (DNA): TGTGCCACCTGGGACACCTATAATTCACCCCTCCACTTT. It is translated as CATWDTYNSPLHF.

The chain carries TRBV18 and TRBJ1-2; 9 nucleotides match TRBD1. Trimming at V came to 0 bases and at J to 4 bases, leaving 3 bases not matched to a gene. This CDR3 region has 15 residues. The germline V gene has CDR1 KGHSH and CDR2 LQKENI. CDR3 protein: CASSPPQGATYGYTF. As DNA, the CDR3 is TGTGCCAGCTCACCACCACAGGGGGCTACCTATGGCTACACCTTC.

CDR3 in amino acids: CASSDTVMTPFEPIYF. CDR3 bases: TGTGCCAGCAGTGATACTGTAATGACACCCTTTGAGCCCATATATTTT. V usage is TRBV6-1 and J usage is TRBJ1-3; D unclear. Trimming left V 3 bases short and J 11 bases short, with 23 bases between. The germline V gene has CDR1 MNHNS and CDR2 SASEGT. The CDR3 runs to 16 residues.

This clone was observed a single time. V gene TRBV27 combines with J gene TRBJ2-7; tentative D call: TRBD2 (5 bases). Trimming left V 5 bases short and J 0 bases short, with 14 bases between. The CDR3 length is 15 residues. CDR1 and CDR2 from the germline V gene are MNHEY and SMNVEV (reference sequence). The CDR3 DNA is TGTGCCAGCAGTAAACCGGGATTTAACTCCTACGAGCAGTACTTC. Translating gives CASSKPGFNSYEQYF.

This clone occurred once. The chain is built from TRBV27 and TRBJ1-1, with D maybe TRBD1 (5 bases). This CDR3 region has 14 residues. Trimming took 6 bases from V and 0 from J, leaving 11 bases between them. Per germline, CDR1 MNHEY and CDR2 SMNVEV (reference sequence). Here the CDR3 reads CASRTSRVNTEAFF. The CDR3 DNA reads as TGTGCCAGCAGGACGAGCAGGGTGAACACTGAAGCTTTCTTT.